This T cell receptor (beta chain) was documented in a study of beta chain features in type 1 diabetes. What was sequenced were expressed TCRB transcripts, since all of the isolated RNA had been reverse transcribed. The data were produced by immunoSEQ multiplex PCR, yet TCRdb's version contains in-frame clones alone and is incomplete. This table has about 140,000 clones, around 9.3% appearing once. V was pared by 0 bases and J by 5 bases, with 5 bases between. CDR1 SGHDT and CDR2 YYEEEE come from the germline V gene. This CDR3 comprises 12 residues. Central memory, naive, regulatory and stem cell-like memory CD4+ cells were sorted by CD45RO/CCR7/CD25/CD127/CD95/CD27. Findings and caveats of the study: VDJ junctions sequenced from type 1 diabetes patients showed fewer insertions and more deletions.

This clone was observed a handful of times. Antigen specificity is unknown. The TCR comes from a young man in good health. Sequencing input: naive CD4+ T cells from blood. V and J are TRBV5-6 and TRBJ2-5; D remains unclear. The CDR3 region is CASSLAEETQYF. The CDR3 bases are TGTGCCAGCAGCTTGGCCGAGGAGACCCAGTACTTC.